The clone carrying this TCR beta chain has a count of ten or more. The data stem from a study of neurological immune-mediated disorders. Each CDR3 protein is one row after TCRdb ran MiXCR on the 5' RACE reads. Among 33,000 or so distinct CDR3 sequences listed, around 6.8% were seen once. The V gene end was trimmed by 0 bases and the J gene end by 7 bases; junction bases not matched to a gene: 7. Germline V gene lookup returns CDR1 SGHKS and CDR2 YYEKEE (reference sequence). The CDR3 consists of 15 residues. The V call is TRBV5-5, the J call TRBJ1-1; 9 bases map to TRBD1. This receptor was obtained from a woman aged 40 to 50 in good health. Material: PBMCs. The DNA for the CDR3 is TGTGCCAGCAGCTTGGACCTACAGGGGGCGGGTGAAGCTTTCTTT. Translated, it gives CASSLDLQGAGEAFF.